The 26 T cell receptor beta chains in this list originate from one sample, sequenced in a study of T cells in Graves' hyperthyroidism and ophthalmopathy. The TCR beta CDR3 regions underwent amplification using RNA transcripts as the source. TCR CDR3 underwent first-round RT-PCR with the HTBI primer set. Each CDR3 protein is one row after TCRdb ran MiXCR on the multiplex PCR reads. The sample holds roughly 420,000 distinct CDR3 sequences; 15% to 18% are singletons and the top ten take around 7%. The sample consisted of blood. The source is a young woman with Graves' hyperthyroidism.

In this sample, this clonotype turned up many times. The J gene is TRBJ1-1, the V gene TRBV4-1; D is uncertain. Trimming took 1 base from V and 1 from J, leaving 16 bases between them. The CDR3 is made up of 17 amino acids. Looked up from germline, CDR1 is MGHRA and CDR2 is YSYEKL. CDR3 bases: TGCGCCAGCAGCCAAGTATTAACGGATCTTTGGAACACTGAAGCTTTCTTT. Its protein product is CASSQVLTDLWNTEAFF.

The V gene is TRBV9, the J gene TRBJ2-5; 9 bases line up with TRBD2. The junction had 13 bases not matched to a gene; V was cut back by 0 bases and J by 1 base. CDR3 length equals 19 residues. From germline, CDR1 is SGDLS and CDR2 YYNGEE. CDR3 loop: CASSVGASGQREAQETQYF. CDR3 nucleotides: TGTGCCAGCAGCGTAGGCGCCTCGGGACAGCGGGAGGCCCAAGAGACCCAGTACTTC. Filled out from reference TRBV9 and TRBJ2-5, the complete variable domain reads DSGVTQTPKHLITATGQRVTLRCSPRSGDLSVYWYQQSLDQGLQFLIQYYNGEERAKGNILERFSAQQFPDLHSELNLSSLELGDSALYFCASSVGASGQREAQETQYFGPGTRLLVL.

This clonotype was detected ten times or more. CDR3 DNA: TGTGCCATCAGTGAGTCGGTCAGGGTGAATTCACCCCTCCACTTT. It encodes CAISESVRVNSPLHF. This chain joins TRBV10-3 and TRBJ1-6; a possible D gene is TRBD1 (5 bases). The V gene lost 0 bases and the J gene lost 7 bases, with 10 bases spanning the gap. Germline CDR1 reads ENHRY; CDR2 reads SYGVKD. This CDR3 contains 15 residues.

This clonotype was seen at least ten times. The chain joins TRBV7-9 to TRBJ1-6; D is undetermined. Trimming shortened V by 3 bases and J by 6 bases, and 9 bases separated the two germline ends. The CDR3 is made up of 14 amino acids. Per the germline V gene, CDR1 is SEHNR and CDR2 is FQNEAQ (reference sequence). As DNA, the CDR3 is TGTGCCAGCAGCTTGGGAGATGGTAATTCACCCCTCCACTTT. It codes for CASSLGDGNSPLHF. Full variable domain (missing parts from reference TRBV7-9 and TRBJ1-6): DTGVSQNPRHKITKRGQNVTFRCDPISEHNRLYWYRQTLGQGPEFLTYFQNEAQLEKSRLLSDRFSAERPKGSFSTLEIQRTEQGDSAMYLCASSLGDGNSPLHFGNGTRLTVT.

The V and J genes are TRBV4-2 and TRBJ2-3, with 9 bases aligning to TRBD2. Germline assignment: CDR1 LGHNA and CDR2 YNFKEQ. The CDR3 spans 17 residues. V shed 4 bases, J shed 2 bases, and the junction held 10 bases outside the gene matches. DNA of the CDR3: TGTGCCAGCAGCCGCCTGATAGCGGGAGATGACACAGATACGCAGTATTTT. This sequence encodes CASSRLIAGDDTDTQYF.

The DNA of the CDR3 is TGTGCCACCAACCCTCTCAGGGGGGGTCCCCAGGAGGAGCAGTTCTTC. It encodes CATNPLRGGPQEEQFF. The V call is TRBV11-2, the J call TRBJ2-1; D possibly uses TRBD1 or TRBD2 (7 bases each). CDR1 and CDR2 from the germline V gene are SGHAT and FQNNGV. Trimming pared 10 bases from V and 10 bases from J, leaving 29 bases between. The CDR3 sequence is 16 residues long.

This clonotype was recorded at least ten times. The chain joins TRBV5-6 to TRBJ1-1; the D gene is possibly TRBD1 (6 bases). Germline CDR1 is SGHDT and CDR2 is YYEEEE. The CDR3 is made up of 16 amino acids. The ends were cut back, 6 bases at V and 3 bases at J, with 21 bases in the middle. The CDR3 sequence: CASIRGRGTVYTEAFF. CDR3 DNA: TGTGCCAGCATCCGCGGGAGGGGGACGGTATACACTGAAGCTTTCTTT.

Ten or more counts support this clonotype. The J gene is TRBJ2-1, the V gene TRBV5-1; 8 bases match TRBD2. Germline lookup yields CDR1 SGHRS and CDR2 YFSETQ. There are 16 residues in the CDR3. The trim removed 1 base at V and 6 bases at J, leaving 9 bases unmatched. CDR3 bases: TGCGCCAGCAGCTTGATTGGCCAGCGGGAGTTCAATGAGCAGTTCTTC. It codes for CASSLIGQREFNEQFF.

Many counts were recorded for this clonotype. The rearrangement uses TRBV2 and TRBJ2-7; unclear D gene. The length of the CDR3 is 10 residues. CDR1 and CDR2 from the germline V gene are SNHLY and FYNNEI. Deletions cut 4 bases from V and 5 bases from J, with 3 bases between. The chain's CDR3 is CASSADEQYF. In DNA, the CDR3 is TGTGCCAGCAGTGCAGACGAGCAGTACTTC.

In this sample, this clonotype turned up a few times. This chain uses TRBV5-4 with TRBJ2-2, with 8 nucleotides matching TRBD2. Per the germline V gene, CDR1 is SGHNT and CDR2 is YYREEE (reference sequence). The CDR3 spans 15 residues. The V gene end was trimmed by 4 bases and the J gene end by 5 bases; junction bases not matched to a gene: 7. CDR3 amino acids: CASSPGLVGTGELFF. The CDR3 DNA reads TGTGCCAGCAGCCCGGGACTAGTGGGTACCGGGGAGCTGTTTTTT.

This clonotype was recorded at least ten times. The V call is TRBV12-3 or TRBV12-4, the J call TRBJ1-5; D perhaps matches TRBD1 (5 bases). Between the trimmed V and J ends, which lost 6 bases and 0 bases, there was a span of 15 bases. This CDR3 contains 16 residues. The CDR3 DNA is TGTGCCAGCAGCCTGTTGGGACGGACTAGCAATCAGCCCCAGCATTTT. Its translation is CASSLLGRTSNQPQHF.

V gene TRBV20-1 combines with J gene TRBJ2-1, with 8 bases matching TRBD1. The germline CDR1 and CDR2 sequences are DFQATT and SNEGSKA (reference sequence). J was trimmed by 8 bases and V by 5 bases; bases with no gene match: 11. This CDR3 is 14 amino acids long. The CDR3 DNA follows: TGCAGTGCTCTCGGACAGGGTGGCTCCGATGAGCAGTTCTTC. Translating it yields CSALGQGGSDEQFF.

Points on this clonotype: This may be a read error: a much more frequent sequence differs by one nucleotide. V gene TRBV5-1 combines with J gene TRBJ2-7; weak D call: TRBD1 (5 bases). Germline V gene sequence: CDR1 SGHRS, CDR2 YFSETQ. The CDR3 runs 15 residues. The V end lost 3 bases, the J end lost 7 bases, and 20 bases lay between the germline ends. The CDR3 reads CASSSQTDVGGEQYF. In DNA form, the CDR3 reads TGCGCCAGCAGCTCCCAGACAGACGTGGGTGGTGAGCAGTACTTC.

This clonotype was observed at least ten times. The chain combines TRBV7-9 with TRBJ1-4; D unclear. This CDR3 is 12 amino acids long. Germline loops: CDR1 SEHNR, CDR2 FQNEAQ (reference sequence). The V end lost 5 bases, the J end lost 7 bases, and 8 bases lay between the germline ends. CDR3 in amino acids: CASSRELEKLFF. In DNA form, the CDR3 reads TGTGCCAGCAGCCGTGAACTTGAAAAACTGTTTTTT.

The gene calls are TRBV6-2 or TRBV6-3 and TRBJ1-2; 8 bases match TRBD1. The CDR3 sequence is 14 residues long. V gave up 4 bases and J gave up 6 bases; unmatched junction bases: 7. Germline V CDR1 and CDR2: MNHEY, SVGEGT. As DNA, the CDR3 is TGTGCCAGCAGTTTCCGCAGACAGGGGAATGGCTACACCTTC. It is translated as CASSFRRQGNGYTF.

The J gene is TRBJ2-7, the V gene TRBV5-4; weak D call: TRBD2 (6 bases). Trimming cost V 1 base and J 2 bases, with 16 bases left between them. There are 16 residues in the CDR3. CDR1 is SGHNT and CDR2 is YYREEE in the germline V gene (reference sequence). The CDR3: CASSLRMASDTYEQYF. The CDR3 region has the DNA TGTGCCAGCAGCTTGAGGATGGCTAGCGATACCTACGAGCAGTACTTC. Full variable domain (outside the CDR3, taken from reference TRBV5-4 and TRBJ2-7): ETGVTQSPTHLIKTRGQQVTLRCSSQSGHNTVSWYQQALGQGPQFIFQYYREEENGRGNFPPRFSGLQFPNYSSELNVNALELDDSALYLCASSLRMASDTYEQYFGPGTRLTVT.

On this clonotype itself: A much larger clone differs by one base, so this may be a read error. The V call is TRBV12-3 or TRBV12-4, the J call TRBJ2-5, with 7 bases that match TRBD1. The CDR3 spans 16 residues. V trimming: 5 bases; J trimming: 5 bases; junction bases outside the gene matches: 14. The CDR3 here is CASSMFGQAEGETQYF. For the CDR3, the DNA is TGTGCCAGCAGTATGTTCGGACAGGCTGAGGGGGAGACCCAGTACTTC.

This clonotype was observed at least ten times. The rearrangement uses TRBV20-1 and TRBJ2-7; tentatively, D is TRBD1 (5 bases). Germline CDR1 DFQATT, CDR2 SNEGSKA (reference sequence). V was cut by 5 bases and J by 4 bases, with 9 bases left in between. The CDR3 has 11 amino acids. CDR3 residues: CSAARQYEQYF. In nucleotides, the CDR3 is TGCAGTGCTGCCCGACAGTACGAGCAGTACTTC.

This clonotype was found many times. The rearrangement uses TRBV20-1 and TRBJ2-3; TRBD2 matches at 8 bases. Per the germline V gene, CDR1 is DFQATT and CDR2 is SNEGSKA (reference sequence). Trimming took 4 bases from V and 4 from J; bases not matched to a gene: 7. This CDR3 region has 14 residues. This CDR3 is CSATAGGGADTQYF. The CDR3 coding sequence is TGCAGTGCTACCGCGGGGGGAGGAGCAGATACGCAGTATTTT.

This clonotype was seen many times. The chain employs TRBV5-1 and TRBJ2-3; D may correspond to TRBD1 or TRBD2 (5 bases each). Germline values: CDR1 SGHRS, CDR2 YFSETQ. V lost 0 bases and J lost 0, with 11 bases in between. The CDR3 covers 16 residues. CDR3 in amino acids: CASSLDGTPSTDTQYF. The CDR3, as DNA: TGCGCCAGCAGCTTGGACGGGACCCCTAGCACAGATACGCAGTATTTT.

This chain uses TRBV12-3 or TRBV12-4 with TRBJ1-5, with D perhaps TRBD1 (6 bases). V was pared by 4 bases and J by 3 bases, with 13 bases between. This CDR3 contains 15 residues. CDR3: CASSYRVGPNQPQHF. CDR3 sequence (DNA): TGTGCCAGCAGTTACAGGGTAGGGCCCAATCAGCCCCAGCATTTT.

In its sample, this clonotype was seen many times. The gene calls are TRBV12-5 and TRBJ2-5, with D possibly matching TRBD2 (5 bases). V was clipped by 7 bases and J by 4 bases, with 13 bases between them. There are 13 residues in the CDR3. Looked up from germline, CDR1 is LGHNT and CDR2 is FRNRAP. The CDR3: CASEEGRGETQYF. CDR3 nucleotide sequence: TGTGCTAGTGAAGAGGGCCGGGGAGAGACCCAGTACTTC.

The sample holds a few counts of this clonotype. This chain connects TRBV6-2 or TRBV6-3 to TRBJ2-4; 8 bases are a match to TRBD1. The V and J ends lost 0 bases and 6 bases, in that order; junction bases with no gene match: 7. Germline V gene data show CDR1 as MNHEY and CDR2 as SVGEGT. This CDR3 region has 16 residues. The CDR3 DNA is TGTGCCAGCAGTTACTCGAGCGGACAGGGTGTAAACATTCAGTACTTC. Translated: CASSYSSGQGVNIQYF.

Many counts were recorded for this clonotype. The chain has TRBV6-1 and TRBJ2-5; D is tentatively TRBD1 or TRBD2 (5 bases each). The CDR3 runs to 18 residues. The V end was cut by 5 bases, the J end by 6 bases, with 28 bases between. Germline values: CDR1 MNHNS, CDR2 SASEGT. CDR3 nucleotides: TGTGCCAGCAGTCATTGGGACCCCTTCCGGGACCTCGTACAGACCCAGTACTTC. Translating it yields CASSHWDPFRDLVQTQYF.

At least ten counts were recorded for this clonotype. This rearrangement joins TRBV11-3 to TRBJ2-7; D tentatively reads TRBD1 or TRBD2 (5 bases each). V dropped 4 bases and J dropped 6 bases, with 13 bases sitting between them. The CDR3 covers 13 residues. From germline, CDR1 is SGHNT and CDR2 YENEEA. CDR3 region: CASSSRDLGEQYF. As DNA, the CDR3 is TGTGCCAGCAGCTCCCGGGACCTCGGCGAGCAGTACTTC.

This sequence joins TRBV2 and TRBJ2-1, with D possibly called TRBD1 or TRBD2 (5 bases each). Germline V lookup: CDR1 SNHLY, CDR2 FYNNEI. This CDR3 contains 13 residues. V shed 8 bases and J shed 8 bases, with 16 bases lying between them. Here the CDR3 reads CASYGTPWDEQFF. Written as DNA, the CDR3 is TGTGCCAGCTATGGGACCCCTTGGGATGAGCAGTTCTTC.